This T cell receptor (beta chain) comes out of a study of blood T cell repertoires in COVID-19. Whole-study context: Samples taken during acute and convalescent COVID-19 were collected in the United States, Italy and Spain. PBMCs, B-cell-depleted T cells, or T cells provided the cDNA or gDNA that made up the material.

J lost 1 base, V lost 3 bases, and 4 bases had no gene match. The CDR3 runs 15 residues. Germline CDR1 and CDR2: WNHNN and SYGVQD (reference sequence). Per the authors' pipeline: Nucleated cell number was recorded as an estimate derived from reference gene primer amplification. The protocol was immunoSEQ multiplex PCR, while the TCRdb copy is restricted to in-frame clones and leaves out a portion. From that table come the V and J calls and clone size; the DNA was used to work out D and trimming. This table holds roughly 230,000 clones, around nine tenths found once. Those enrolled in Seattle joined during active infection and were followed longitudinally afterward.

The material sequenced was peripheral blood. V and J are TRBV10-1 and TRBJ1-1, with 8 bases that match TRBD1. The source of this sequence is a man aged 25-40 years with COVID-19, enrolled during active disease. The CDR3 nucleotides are TGCGCCAGCAGTGATAACCAGGGGGCGAACACTGAAGCTTTCTTT. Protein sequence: CASSDNQGANTEAFF.